Listed below are T cell receptor beta chains from one sample, sequenced in a study of T cell repertoires in cytomegalovirus infection. TCRdb itself ran the reads through MiXCR, one entry per CDR3 protein. This sample has some 700,000 distinct CDR3 sequences, with 30% to 40% found just once. No antigen has been assigned to these receptors. The input for sequencing was cultured PBMCs, taken from culture after CMV antigen stimulation. The receptors were sampled from a human donor in good health (CMV status not recorded). Some clones in this sample may be carry-over from other donors' samples. The CDR3 runs from the conserved cysteine through the conserved F or W. The D gene is left open where the match is weak. Where a row states a size, it is once, few, many or the class of an expanded clone; other rows omit it.

d_call	v_call	clone_size	cdr3_length	j_call	cdr3_aa	cdr3_nt
NA	TRBV27	NA	14	TRBJ1-2	CASSALPQWGGYTF	TGTGCCAGCAGTGCCCTCCCCCAGTGGGGTGGCTACACCTTC
TRBD2	TRBV7-2	few	16	TRBJ2-7	CASSLVAGASSYEQYF	TGTGCCAGCAGCTTAGTAGCGGGAGCCAGCTCCTACGAGCAGTACTTC
NA	TRBV7-9	NA	15	TRBJ2-1	CASSGQGTPKNEQFF	TGTGCCAGCAGCGGCCAAGGGACTCCGAAGAATGAGCAGTTCTTC
NA	TRBV7-2	NA	16	TRBJ2-3	CASRVGFTPSTDTQYF	TGTGCCAGCCGAGTCGGGTTTACCCCTAGCACAGATACGCAGTATTTT
NA	TRBV11-1	NA	17	TRBJ2-1	CASRRISGTKSENEQFF	TGTGCCAGCAGACGTATCTCCGGGACAAAGTCAGAGAATGAGCAGTTCTTC
NA	TRBV5-1	few	13	TRBJ2-5	CASSPTDSRTQYF	TGCGCCAGCAGCCCCACGGACTCTCGGACCCAGTACTTC
NA	TRBV7-2	many	16	TRBJ2-4	CASSLGAGAAKNIQYF	TGTGCCAGCAGCTTAGGGGCGGGGGCGGCCAAAAACATTCAGTACTTC
NA	TRBV19	few	11	TRBJ2-7	CASQRGYEQYF	TGTGCCTCACAAAGGGGGTACGAGCAGTACTTC
NA	TRBV20-1	few	15	TRBJ2-6	CSATGTTSGANVLTF	TGCAGTGCCACAGGGACTACGTCTGGGGCCAACGTCCTGACTTTC
TRBD1	TRBV6-5	few	13	TRBJ1-2	CASRNQGAGGYTF	TGTGCCAGCAGAAATCAGGGGGCTGGGGGCTACACCTTC
NA	TRBV7-9	NA	13	TRBJ2-5	CASSLYARGTQYF	TGTGCCAGCAGCTTATATGCCCGGGGGACCCAGTACTTC
NA	TRBV12-3/TRBV12-4	few	15	TRBJ1-1	CASRLSGQRPTEAFF	TGTGCCAGCAGGCTATCGGGCCAGCGACCTACTGAAGCTTTCTTT
NA	TRBV11-2	NA	16	TRBJ2-1	CASSLPSGGSLNEQFF	TGTGCCAGCAGCTTACCGTCTGGTGGGAGTTTGAATGAGCAGTTCTTC
NA	TRBV29-1	NA	11	TRBJ2-3	CSVELGDTQYF	TGCAGCGTTGAGTTGGGAGATACGCAGTATTTT
NA	TRBV12-3/TRBV12-4	NA	14	TRBJ1-4	CASRTTSGNEKLFF	TGTGCCAGCAGAACAACGTCGGGTAATGAAAAACTGTTTTTT
TRBD2	TRBV20-1	NA	17	TRBJ2-3	CSATNYLAGGLTDTQYF	TGCAGTGCTACAAATTATTTAGCGGGGGGACTCACAGATACGCAGTATTTT
NA	TRBV10-3	once	13	TRBJ1-1	CAISESGRLEAFF	TGTGCCATCAGTGAGTCGGGTAGGCTTGAAGCTTTCTTT
TRBD2	TRBV19	NA	17	TRBJ2-2	CASSIEGLAPWTGELFF	TGTGCCAGTAGTATAGAGGGACTAGCTCCGTGGACCGGGGAGCTGTTTTTT
NA	TRBV2	NA	13	TRBJ2-1	CASSWGLVDEQFF	TGTGCCAGCAGTTGGGGACTTGTGGATGAGCAGTTCTTC
TRBD1	TRBV7-9	few	13	TRBJ1-1	CASSSDRAPEAFF	TGTGCCAGCAGCAGCGACAGGGCCCCTGAAGCTTTCTTT
NA	TRBV6-1	few	17	TRBJ1-5	CASSEAGGQGTNQPQHF	TGTGCCAGCAGTGAAGCTGGGGGGCAGGGGACAAATCAGCCCCAGCATTTT
TRBD1	TRBV19	few	17	TRBJ2-6	CASSMDRVTSGANVLTF	TGTGCCAGTAGTATGGACAGGGTAACCTCTGGGGCCAACGTCCTGACTTTC
NA	TRBV7-6	NA	17	TRBJ1-6	CASSLEQGSVFDSPLHF	TGTGCCAGCAGCTTAGAGCAGGGATCGGTATTTGATTCACCCCTCCACTTT
NA	TRBV3-1	NA	14	TRBJ2-5	CASSQGGPGETQYF	TGTGCCAGCAGCCAGGGGGGACCAGGAGAGACCCAGTACTTC
NA	TRBV19	few	15	TRBJ2-3	CASSTPARGTDTQYF	TGTGCCAGTAGTACCCCAGCAAGAGGTACAGATACGCAGTATTTT
TRBD1	TRBV6-4	few	14	TRBJ2-3	CASRIDRVADTQYF	TGTGCCAGCAGAATAGACAGGGTCGCAGATACGCAGTATTTT
NA	TRBV19	NA	16	TRBJ2-3	CASSIAARVGTDTQYF	TGTGCCAGTAGTATAGCGGCCAGAGTGGGCACAGATACGCAGTATTTT
TRBD1	TRBV7-9	few	15	TRBJ2-1	CASRGDSKVNNEQFF	TGTGCCAGCAGGGGGGACAGCAAAGTTAACAATGAGCAGTTCTTC
NA	TRBV7-8	few	15	TRBJ2-1	CASSPPERIYDEQFF	TGTGCCAGCAGCCCCCCTGAGCGGATCTACGATGAGCAGTTCTTC
NA	TRBV20-1	NA	13	TRBJ1-2	CSAVNSDSYGYTF	TGCAGTGCGGTAAACAGTGACTCCTATGGCTACACCTTC
TRBD1	TRBV29-1	NA	16	TRBJ1-1	CSAIGGGGRFSGEAFF	TGCAGCGCCATCGGAGGGGGCGGGAGGTTTAGTGGTGAAGCTTTCTTT
TRBD1	TRBV6-2/TRBV6-3	NA	13	TRBJ2-7	CASRQGGAYEQYF	TGTGCCAGCAGACAGGGGGGTGCCTACGAGCAGTACTTC
TRBD1	TRBV27	few	15	TRBJ2-2	CASMRGGWNTGELFF	TGTGCCAGCATGCGAGGGGGCTGGAACACCGGGGAGCTGTTTTTT
NA	TRBV12-3/TRBV12-4	NA	13	TRBJ1-5	CASSIDRPQPQHF	TGTGCCAGCAGCATTGACAGGCCTCAGCCCCAGCATTTT
NA	TRBV6-7	few	17	TRBJ1-2	CASSPPPTAITIYGYTF	TGTGCCAGCAGTCCCCCCCCTACAGCGATCACAATCTATGGCTACACCTTC
TRBD1	TRBV6-1	many	11	TRBJ2-3	CASRTGTGQYF	TGTGCCAGCAGGACCGGGACAGGGCAGTATTTT
NA	TRBV5-1	NA	15	TRBJ2-5	CASSLAEARWETQYF	TGCGCCAGCAGCTTGGCCGAGGCCCGGTGGGAGACCCAGTACTTC
TRBD1	TRBV11-2	NA	14	TRBJ2-3	CASSLQTGSDTQYF	TGTGCCAGCAGCTTACAGACAGGGTCAGATACGCAGTATTTT
NA	TRBV7-2	many	16	TRBJ2-4	CASSFPVTLAKNIQYF	TGTGCCAGCAGCTTTCCGGTTACATTAGCCAAAAACATTCAGTACTTC
NA	TRBV28	few	14	TRBJ2-7	CASSSGRGFYEQYF	TGTGCCAGCAGTTCTGGACGAGGATTCTACGAGCAGTACTTC
NA	TRBV11-3	NA	16	TRBJ2-1	CASSLRQHASYNEQFF	TGTGCCAGCAGCTTAAGACAGCATGCCTCCTACAATGAGCAGTTCTTC
NA	TRBV6-5	NA	14	TRBJ1-5	CASSRGVRNQPQHF	TGTGCCAGCAGTAGGGGGGTTCGCAATCAGCCCCAGCATTTT
NA	TRBV12-3/TRBV12-4	NA	14	TRBJ2-1	CASNLASSYNEQFF	TGTGCCAGCAATCTAGCATCCTCCTACAATGAGCAGTTCTTC
TRBD1	TRBV6-6	few	15	TRBJ2-7	CASSYPGTGRVEQYF	TGTGCCAGCAGTTACCCCGGGACAGGGCGAGTTGAGCAGTACTTC
TRBD2	TRBV5-4	NA	18	TRBJ2-1	CASSPLGRAGGLGGEQFF	TGTGCCAGCAGCCCGCTAGGGCGAGCGGGAGGGTTGGGGGGTGAGCAGTTCTTC
NA	TRBV12-3/TRBV12-4	few	10	TRBJ1-1	CASRGGEAFF	TGTGCCAGTCGTGGGGGTGAAGCTTTCTTT
NA	TRBV15	NA	14	TRBJ1-2	CATSRSVTNYGYTF	TGTGCCACCAGCAGATCCGTCACTAACTATGGCTACACCTTC
NA	TRBV27	few	16	TRBJ2-3	CASSLMPPVAADTQYF	TGTGCCAGCAGTTTAATGCCCCCAGTAGCAGCAGATACGCAGTATTTT
NA	TRBV19	few	14	TRBJ1-5	CASRNRIDDQPQHF	TGTGCCAGTAGAAACAGGATCGACGATCAGCCCCAGCATTTT
NA	TRBV10-2	NA	15	TRBJ2-1	CASRELVLAYNEQFF	TGCGCCAGCAGAGAACTAGTATTGGCCTACAATGAGCAGTTCTTC
TRBD1	TRBV7-9	many	15	TRBJ1-6	CASSLRDSYNSPLHF	TGTGCCAGCAGCTTAAGGGACAGCTATAATTCACCCCTCCACTTT
NA	TRBV19	once	15	TRBJ2-3	CACRRGQTRPDTQYF	TGTGCCTGTCGGCGGGGACAAACCAGACCAGATACGCAGTATTTT
NA	TRBV6-2/TRBV6-3	few	15	TRBJ1-2	CASSELWEGLGGYTF	TGTGCCAGCAGTGAACTTTGGGAGGGATTGGGAGGCTACACCTTC
TRBD1	TRBV5-1	NA	17	TRBJ1-6	CASSLDPRTGGNSPLHF	TGCGCCAGCAGCTTGGATCCCCGGACAGGGGGAAATTCACCCCTCCACTTT
TRBD2	TRBV6-6	NA	15	TRBJ2-1	CASKVLAGVYNEQFF	TGTGCCAGCAAGGTTCTAGCGGGAGTCTACAATGAGCAGTTCTTC
TRBD1	TRBV7-2	few	15	TRBJ2-7	CASSPYSTGAYEQYF	TGTGCCAGCAGCCCCTACTCGACAGGGGCCTACGAGCAGTACTTC
TRBD2	TRBV6-6	NA	16	TRBJ2-1	CASRPRTSGGSNEQFF	TGTGCCAGCAGGCCCCGAACTAGCGGGGGTAGTAATGAGCAGTTCTTC
NA	TRBV6-1	NA	19	TRBJ2-6	CASSEARGGPYSGANVLTF	TGTGCCAGCAGTGAAGCGAGGGGGGGACCTTACTCTGGGGCCAACGTCCTGACTTTC